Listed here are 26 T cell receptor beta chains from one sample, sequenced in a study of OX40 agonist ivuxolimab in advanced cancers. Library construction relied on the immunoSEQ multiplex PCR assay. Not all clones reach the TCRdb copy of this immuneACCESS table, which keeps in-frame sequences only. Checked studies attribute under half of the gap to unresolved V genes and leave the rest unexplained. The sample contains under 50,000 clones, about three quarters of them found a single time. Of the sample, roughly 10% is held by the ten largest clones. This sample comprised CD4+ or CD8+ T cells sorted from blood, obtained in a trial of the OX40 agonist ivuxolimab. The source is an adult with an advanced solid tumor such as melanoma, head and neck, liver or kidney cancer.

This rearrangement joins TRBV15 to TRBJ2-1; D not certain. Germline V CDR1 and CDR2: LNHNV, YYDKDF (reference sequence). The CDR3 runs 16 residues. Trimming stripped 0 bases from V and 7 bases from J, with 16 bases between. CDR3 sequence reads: CATSRDPHDLGNEQFF. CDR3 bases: TGTGCCACCAGCAGAGATCCCCATGACTTGGGTAATGAGCAGTTCTTC.

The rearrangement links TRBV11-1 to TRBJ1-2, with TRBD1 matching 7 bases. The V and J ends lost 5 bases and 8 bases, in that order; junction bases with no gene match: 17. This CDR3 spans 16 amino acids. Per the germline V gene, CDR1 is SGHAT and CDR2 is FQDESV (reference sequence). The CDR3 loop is CASSRQGIDRIQGYTF. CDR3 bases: TGTGCCAGCAGCCGACAGGGTATAGACCGTATCCAAGGCTACACCTTC. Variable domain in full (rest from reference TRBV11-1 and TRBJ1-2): EAEVAQSPRYKITEKSQAVAFWCDPISGHATLYWYRQILGQGPELLVQFQDESVVDDSQLPKDRFSAERLKGVDSTLKIQPAELGDSAMYLCASSRQGIDRIQGYTFGSGTRLTVV.

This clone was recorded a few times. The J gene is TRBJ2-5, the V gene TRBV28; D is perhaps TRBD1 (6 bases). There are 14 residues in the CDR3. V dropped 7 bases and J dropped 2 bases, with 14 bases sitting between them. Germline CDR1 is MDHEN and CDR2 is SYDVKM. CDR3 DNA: TGTGCCAGCAAGGAGATGCAGGGGCAAGAGACCCAGTACTTC. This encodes CASKEMQGQETQYF.

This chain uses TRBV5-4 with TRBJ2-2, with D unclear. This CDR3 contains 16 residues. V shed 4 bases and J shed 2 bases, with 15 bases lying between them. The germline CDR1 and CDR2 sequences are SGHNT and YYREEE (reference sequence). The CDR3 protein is CASSVWVSFNTGELFF. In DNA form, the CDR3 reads TGTGCCAGCAGCGTTTGGGTCTCCTTTAACACCGGGGAGCTGTTTTTT.

The CDR3 nucleotides are TGTGCCAGCAGCTTGGGAGCGGGAAACACCGACAATGAGCAGTTCTTC. Translation gives CASSLGAGNTDNEQFF. The chain is built from TRBV7-6 and TRBJ2-1; 7 positions match TRBD2. Germline assignment: CDR1 SGHVS and CDR2 FNYEAQ. The CDR3 covers 16 residues. The J segment lost 5 bases and the V segment lost 3 bases, leaving 10 bases of the junction unmatched.

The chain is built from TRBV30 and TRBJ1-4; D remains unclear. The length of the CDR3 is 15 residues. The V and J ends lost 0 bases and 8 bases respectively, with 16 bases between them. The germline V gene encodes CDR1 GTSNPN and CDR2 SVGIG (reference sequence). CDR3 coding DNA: TGTGCCTGGAGTGTATCGGAGACCCTGGGGGAAAAACTGTTTTTT. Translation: CAWSVSETLGEKLFF.

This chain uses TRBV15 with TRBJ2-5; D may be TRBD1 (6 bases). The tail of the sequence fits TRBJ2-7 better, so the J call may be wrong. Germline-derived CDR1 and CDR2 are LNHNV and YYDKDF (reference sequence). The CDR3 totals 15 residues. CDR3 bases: TGTGCCACCAGCAGAGATGGTACAGGGTACTACGAGCAGTACTTC. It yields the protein CATSRDGTGYYEQYF.

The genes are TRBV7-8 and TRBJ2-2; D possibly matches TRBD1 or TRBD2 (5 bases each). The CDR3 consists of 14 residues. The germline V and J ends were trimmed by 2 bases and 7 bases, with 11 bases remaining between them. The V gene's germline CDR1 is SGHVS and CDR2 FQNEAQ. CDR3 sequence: CASSLRGEHGELFF. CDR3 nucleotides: TGTGCCAGCAGCTTAAGAGGGGAACACGGGGAGCTGTTTTTT. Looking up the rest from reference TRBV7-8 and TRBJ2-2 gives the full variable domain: GAGVSQSPRYKVAKRGQDVALRCDPISGHVSLFWYQQALGQGPEFLTYFQNEAQLDKSGLPSDRFFAERPEGSVSTLKIQRTQQEDSAVYLCASSLRGEHGELFFGEGSRLTVL.

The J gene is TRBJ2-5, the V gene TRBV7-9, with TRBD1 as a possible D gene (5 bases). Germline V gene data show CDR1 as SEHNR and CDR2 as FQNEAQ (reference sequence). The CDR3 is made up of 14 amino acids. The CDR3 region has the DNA TGTACCTTACAGGACCAGATGTTATTAGAGACCCAGTACTTC. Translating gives CTLQDQMLLETQYF.

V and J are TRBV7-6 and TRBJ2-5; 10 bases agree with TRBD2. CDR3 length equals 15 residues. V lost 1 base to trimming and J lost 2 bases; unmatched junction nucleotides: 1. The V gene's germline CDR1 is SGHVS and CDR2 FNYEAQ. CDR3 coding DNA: TGTGCCAGCAGCTTAGGGGGACTAGCGCAAGAGACCCAGTACTTC. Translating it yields CASSLGGLAQETQYF.

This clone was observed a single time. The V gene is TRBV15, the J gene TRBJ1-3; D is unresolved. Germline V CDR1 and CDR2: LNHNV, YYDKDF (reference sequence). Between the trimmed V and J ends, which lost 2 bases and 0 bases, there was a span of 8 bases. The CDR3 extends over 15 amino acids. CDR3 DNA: TGTGCCACCAGCAGACACGCTGACTCTGGAAACACCATATATTTT. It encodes CATSRHADSGNTIYF.

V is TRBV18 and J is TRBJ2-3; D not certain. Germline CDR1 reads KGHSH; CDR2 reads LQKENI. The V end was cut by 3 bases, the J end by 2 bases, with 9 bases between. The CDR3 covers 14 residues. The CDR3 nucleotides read TGTGCCAGCTCACCCGCGCGGTCCACAGATACGCAGTATTTT. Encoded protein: CASSPARSTDTQYF.

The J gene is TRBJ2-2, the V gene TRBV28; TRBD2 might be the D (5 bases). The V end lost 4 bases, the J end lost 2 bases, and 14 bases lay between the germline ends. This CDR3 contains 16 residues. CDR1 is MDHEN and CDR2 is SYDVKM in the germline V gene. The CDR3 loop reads CASSSRMGSNTGELFF. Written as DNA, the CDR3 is TGTGCCAGCAGTTCTAGGATGGGGAGCAACACCGGGGAGCTGTTTTTT.

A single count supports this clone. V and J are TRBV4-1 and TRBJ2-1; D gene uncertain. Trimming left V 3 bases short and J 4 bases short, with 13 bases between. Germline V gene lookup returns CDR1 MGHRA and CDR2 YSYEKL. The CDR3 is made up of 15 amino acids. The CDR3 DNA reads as TGCGCCAGCAGCCAGTCCCCCCTTACTTACAATGAGCAGTTCTTC. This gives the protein CASSQSPLTYNEQFF.

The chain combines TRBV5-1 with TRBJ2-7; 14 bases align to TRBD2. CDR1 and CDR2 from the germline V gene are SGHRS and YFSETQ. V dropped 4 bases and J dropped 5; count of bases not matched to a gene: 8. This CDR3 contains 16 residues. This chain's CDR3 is CASSPGLAGGWDEQYF. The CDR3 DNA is TGCGCCAGCAGCCCTGGACTAGCGGGGGGCTGGGACGAGCAGTACTTC.

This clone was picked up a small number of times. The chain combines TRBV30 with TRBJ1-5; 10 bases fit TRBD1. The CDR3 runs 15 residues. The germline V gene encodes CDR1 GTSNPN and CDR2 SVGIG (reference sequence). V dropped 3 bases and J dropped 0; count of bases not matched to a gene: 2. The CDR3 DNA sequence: TGTGCCTGGAGCGACAGGGGGCTTAGCAATCAGCCCCAGCATTTT. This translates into CAWSDRGLSNQPQHF.

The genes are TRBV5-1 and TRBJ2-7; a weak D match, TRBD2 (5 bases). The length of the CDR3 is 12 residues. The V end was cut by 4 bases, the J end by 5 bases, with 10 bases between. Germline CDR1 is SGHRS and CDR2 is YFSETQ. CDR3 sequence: CASSVDFNEQYF. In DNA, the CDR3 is TGCGCCAGCAGCGTGGACTTTAACGAGCAGTACTTC.

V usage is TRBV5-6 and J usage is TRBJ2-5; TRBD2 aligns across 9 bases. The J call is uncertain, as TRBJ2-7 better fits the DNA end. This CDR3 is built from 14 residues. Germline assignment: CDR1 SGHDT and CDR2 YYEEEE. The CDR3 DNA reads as TGTGCCAGCAGCCTGCGACTAGCGGATCTCGAGCAGTACTTC. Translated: CASSLRLADLEQYF.

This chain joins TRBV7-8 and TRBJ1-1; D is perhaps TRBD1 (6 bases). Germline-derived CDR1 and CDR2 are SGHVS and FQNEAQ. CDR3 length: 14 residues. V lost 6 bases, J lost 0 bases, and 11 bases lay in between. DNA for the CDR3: TGTGCCAGCAGTGCTACAGGGTTGAACACTGAAGCTTTCTTT. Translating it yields CASSATGLNTEAFF.

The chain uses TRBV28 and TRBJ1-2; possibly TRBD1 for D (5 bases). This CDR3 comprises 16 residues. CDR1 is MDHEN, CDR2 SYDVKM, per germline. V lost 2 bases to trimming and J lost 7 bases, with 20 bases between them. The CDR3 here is CASSLKSFGGAGGYTF. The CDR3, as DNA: TGTGCCAGCAGTTTAAAGTCGTTCGGAGGGGCCGGTGGCTACACCTTC.

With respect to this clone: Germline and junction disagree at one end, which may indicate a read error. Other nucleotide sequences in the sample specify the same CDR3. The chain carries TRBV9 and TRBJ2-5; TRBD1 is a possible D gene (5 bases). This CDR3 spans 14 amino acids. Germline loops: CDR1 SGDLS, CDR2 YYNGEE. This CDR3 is CASSASDGQETQYF. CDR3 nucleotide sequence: TGTGCCAGCAGCGCCTCGGACGGACAAGAGACCCAATACTTC. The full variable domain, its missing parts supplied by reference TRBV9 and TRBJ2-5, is DSGVTQTPKHLITATGQRVTLRCSPRSGDLSVYWYQQSLDQGLQFLIQYYNGEERAKGNILERFSAQQFPDLHSELNLSSLELGDSALYFCASSASDGQETQYFGPGTRLLVL.

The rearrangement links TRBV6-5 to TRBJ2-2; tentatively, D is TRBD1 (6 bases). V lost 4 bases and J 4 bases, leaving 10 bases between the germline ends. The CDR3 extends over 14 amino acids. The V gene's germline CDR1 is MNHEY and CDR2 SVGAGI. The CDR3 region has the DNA TGTGCCAGCAGTTCAACAGGGCGCACCGGGGAGCTGTTTTTT. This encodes CASSSTGRTGELFF.

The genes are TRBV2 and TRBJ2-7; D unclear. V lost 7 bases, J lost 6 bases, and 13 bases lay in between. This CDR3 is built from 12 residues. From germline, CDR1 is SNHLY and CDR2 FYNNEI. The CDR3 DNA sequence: TGTGCCAGCACGTCCCTCCGGGCCGAGCAGTACTTC. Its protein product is CASTSLRAEQYF.

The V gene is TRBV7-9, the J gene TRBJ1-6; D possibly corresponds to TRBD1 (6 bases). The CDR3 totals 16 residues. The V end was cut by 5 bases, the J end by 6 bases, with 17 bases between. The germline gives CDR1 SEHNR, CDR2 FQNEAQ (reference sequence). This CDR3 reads CASSRGTGFANSPLHF. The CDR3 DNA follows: TGTGCCAGCAGCCGAGGTACAGGGTTCGCTAATTCACCCCTCCACTTT.

This CDR3 reads CASSFLRTGGLNEQFF. The CDR3 DNA reads TGTGCCAGCAGTTTTCTTCGGACAGGGGGCCTGAATGAGCAGTTCTTC. V and J are TRBV28 and TRBJ2-1; 11 bases align to TRBD1. CDR3 size: 16 residues. With V trimmed by 3 bases and J by 7 bases, 8 bases remained unmatched. The germline V gene encodes CDR1 MDHEN and CDR2 SYDVKM. Full variable domain (outside the CDR3, taken from reference TRBV28 and TRBJ2-1): DVKVTQSSRYLVKRTGEKVFLECVQDMDHENMFWYRQDPGLGLRLIYFSYDVKMKEKGDIPEGYSVSREKKERFSLILESASTNQTSMYLCASSFLRTGGLNEQFFGPGTRLTVL.

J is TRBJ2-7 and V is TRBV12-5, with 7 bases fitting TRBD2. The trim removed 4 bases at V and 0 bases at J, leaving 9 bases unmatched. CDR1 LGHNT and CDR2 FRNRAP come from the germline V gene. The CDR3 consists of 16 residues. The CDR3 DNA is TGTGCTAGTGGTTGGGGAGGGAGCGGAAGCTCCTACGAGCAGTACTTC. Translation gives CASGWGGSGSSYEQYF.